This T cell receptor (beta chain) appears in the sequencing data of a study of lymphopenia after photon versus proton radiotherapy. Per the germline V gene, CDR1 is MDHEN and CDR2 is SYDVKM. V was shortened by 8 bases and J by 7 bases, with 24 bases between the two germline ends. CDR3 size: 16 residues. Only in-frame clones appear in the TCRdb table, and some are missing; sequencing was by immunoSEQ multiplex PCR. The data contain around 55,000 clones, approximately 84% of them singletons. This clonotype was obtained from a man aged 60 to 75 with pancreatic cancer. The input for sequencing was peripheral blood, taken from a patient treated with proton-based radiotherapy. This chain joins TRBV28 and TRBJ1-5; D uncertain. The CDR3 spells CASLGSLGGSFQPQHF. Written as DNA, the CDR3 is TGTGCCAGCCTGGGATCCCTAGGAGGAAGTTTCCAGCCCCAGCATTTT.